The 5 T cell receptor beta chains presented below share a single source sample, sequenced in a study of blood T cell repertoires in COVID-19. Assay used: immunoSEQ multiplex PCR; TCRdb lists only in-frame clones, some missing. The sample lists over 200,000 clones; around four fifths were seen once. Sequencing was carried out using peripheral blood. The receptors were sampled from a woman between 45 and 60 years old with acute or convalescent COVID-19.

V and J are TRBV29-1 and TRBJ1-1; D is unresolved. From germline, CDR1 is SQVTM and CDR2 ANQGSEA. V lost 4 bases to trimming and J lost 3 bases, with 12 bases between them. This CDR3 is 13 amino acids long. The CDR3 coding sequence is TGCAGCGTTGCGGAGCCCATATACACTGAAGCTTTCTTT. This encodes CSVAEPIYTEAFF.

The CDR3: CASSPTGPGETQYF. Here the CDR3 DNA reads TGTGCCAGCAGCCCCACCGGGCCAGGGGAGACCCAGTACTTC. The chain uses TRBV6-5 and TRBJ2-5; a weak D match, TRBD1 (5 bases). CDR1 and CDR2 (germline): MNHEY, SVGAGI. V dropped 6 bases and J dropped 5 bases, with 16 bases sitting between them. The CDR3 loop spans 14 amino acids.

This clone is large by share. The rearrangement uses TRBV19 and TRBJ2-1; TRBD2 matches at 11 bases. CDR3 length: 21 residues. Losses at the gene ends were 3 bases for V and 5 bases for J; bases not matched to a gene: 21. Germline V gene lookup returns CDR1 LNHDA and CDR2 SQIVND (reference sequence). The CDR3 bases are TGTGCCAGTAGTATCTACCACTATTCCCTCGGAACTAGCGGGAGTAACAATGAGCAGTTCTTC. Protein sequence: CASSIYHYSLGTSGSNNEQFF.

V gene TRBV27 combines with J gene TRBJ2-3; 9 bases are shared with TRBD1. Germline CDR1 MNHEY, CDR2 SMNVEV (reference sequence). The CDR3 loop spans 14 amino acids. Losses at the gene ends were 4 bases for V and 8 bases for J; bases not matched to a gene: 7. CDR3 protein: CASSSGTGRGTQYF. The CDR3 nucleotides are TGTGCCAGCAGTTCCGGGACAGGGAGGGGTACGCAGTATTTT.

This clone was observed a single time. The chain combines TRBV27 with TRBJ2-3; 9 bases fit TRBD2. The CDR3 is made up of 18 amino acids. Germline assignment: CDR1 MNHEY and CDR2 SMNVEV (reference sequence). V shed 4 bases, J shed 0 bases, and the junction held 11 bases outside the gene matches. The CDR3 DNA reads TGTGCCAGCAGTTCGGCAAGCCCGACTAGCGGTAGCACAGATACGCAGTATTTT. Translated, it gives CASSSASPTSGSTDTQYF.